Described below is a single T cell receptor beta chain sequence and its context. Enrolled during active infection, Seattle patients were then followed longitudinally. The protocol was immunoSEQ multiplex PCR, while the TCRdb copy is restricted to in-frame clones and leaves out a portion. The sample lists about 180,000 clones, around nine tenths seen once, with 9.5% to 15% in the top ten. Losses at the gene ends were 5 bases for V and 7 bases for J; bases not matched to a gene: 4. Looked up from germline, CDR1 is MNHEY and CDR2 is SMNVEV (reference sequence). The CDR3 sequence is 13 residues long. These data originate in a study of blood T cell repertoires in COVID-19. Study-level information: Samples representing acute and convalescent COVID-19 were sourced from the United States, Italy and Spain.

The clonotype originates from a woman in her sixties or seventies with COVID-19, enrolled during active disease. The material sequenced was peripheral blood. The chain links TRBV27 to TRBJ1-5; 8 positions agree with TRBD1. The CDR3 loop is CASSRTGRQPQHF. The CDR3 region has the DNA TGTGCCAGCAGTCGGACAGGGCGACAGCCCCAGCATTTT.